This T cell receptor beta chain was captured by sequencing in a study of OX40 agonist ivuxolimab in advanced cancers. Only in-frame clones appear in the TCRdb table, and some are missing; sequencing was by immunoSEQ multiplex PCR. The sample has approximately 70,000 clones, roughly 85% seen once; the top ten hold approximately 2.5%. V lost 3 bases to trimming and J lost 4 bases; unmatched junction nucleotides: 3. CDR3 length: 14 residues. Germline lookup yields CDR1 MGHDK and CDR2 SYGVNS. The sequencing here drew on CD4+ or CD8+ T cells sorted from blood, taken in a trial of the OX40 agonist ivuxolimab. This receptor was obtained from an adult with an advanced solid tumor such as melanoma, head and neck, liver or kidney cancer. The V call is TRBV25-1, the J call TRBJ2-3, with TRBD2 matching over 8 bases. The chain's CDR3 is CASSDRGGADTQYF. CDR3 coding DNA: TGTGCCAGCAGTGACCGGGGGGGGGCAGATACGCAGTATTTT.